These 7 T cell receptor beta chains originate from one sample sequenced in a study of T cells after posttransplantation cyclophosphamide. Assay: immunoSEQ multiplex PCR; the TCRdb copy retains only in-frame clones and omits some. The sample holds more than 50,000 clones, around 84% seen once. The sample taken for sequencing was PBMCs. The origin of the receptors is a man aged 25-45 years with a blood cancer, CMV-positive, and with a related stem cell donor.

As DNA, the CDR3 is TGTGCCAGCAGCCCCGGGACAGGCACTAGCACAGATACGCAGTATTTT. Encoded protein: CASSPGTGTSTDTQYF. The chain joins TRBV9 to TRBJ2-3; 8 bases align to TRBD1. This CDR3 has 16 residues. J was trimmed by 0 bases and V by 4 bases; bases with no gene match: 7. Germline loops: CDR1 SGDLS, CDR2 YYNGEE.

The rearrangement joins TRBV6-5 to TRBJ2-7; a possible D gene is TRBD2 (6 bases). V was pared by 0 bases and J by 4 bases, with 16 bases between. The CDR3 covers 16 residues. In germline, CDR1 is MNHEY, CDR2 SVGAGI. The CDR3 region is CASSYSTALAVYEQYF. CDR3 bases: TGTGCCAGCAGTTACTCCACTGCACTAGCCGTTTACGAGCAGTACTTC.

The gene calls are TRBV27 and TRBJ2-1; D call uncertain. The CDR3 covers 14 residues. In germline, CDR1 is MNHEY, CDR2 SMNVEV (reference sequence). Trimming pared 2 bases from V and 8 bases from J, leaving 13 bases between. Written as DNA, the CDR3 is TGTGCCAGCAGTTTACCTCCCCCTGCGGATGAGCAGTTCTTC. It specifies CASSLPPPADEQFF.

The gene calls are TRBV4-1 and TRBJ2-3; 9 bases agree with TRBD1. Losses at the gene ends were 3 bases for V and 4 bases for J; bases not matched to a gene: 8. Per germline, CDR1 MGHRA and CDR2 YSYEKL. There are 16 residues in the CDR3. CDR3 sequence: CASSQATGGGADTQYF. DNA for the CDR3: TGCGCCAGCAGCCAGGCTACAGGGGGCGGTGCAGATACGCAGTATTTT.

There are a few counts of this clone. The chain has TRBV5-1 and TRBJ2-1; 14 nucleotides match TRBD2. The V gene's germline CDR1 is SGHRS and CDR2 YFSETQ. The CDR3 is made up of 17 amino acids. The V gene end was trimmed by 0 bases and the J gene end by 9 bases; junction bases not matched to a gene: 8. In nucleotides, the CDR3 is TGCGCCAGCAGCTTGGGACTAGCGGGAGGGCCCGAAGTTGAGCAGTTCTTC. Its protein product is CASSLGLAGGPEVEQFF.

This chain connects TRBV7-2 to TRBJ2-3, with TRBD2 as a possible D gene (5 bases). CDR1 SGHTA and CDR2 FQGNSA come from the germline V gene. V gave up 5 bases and J gave up 6 bases, with 9 bases separating them. This CDR3 spans 12 amino acids. The CDR3 protein is CASSRGMDTQYF. CDR3 sequence (DNA): TGTGCCAGCAGCCGAGGGATGGATACGCAGTATTTT.

This rearrangement joins TRBV14 to TRBJ2-1; TRBD2 matches at 10 bases. Germline V gene lookup returns CDR1 SGHDN and CDR2 FVKESK. V dropped 5 bases and J dropped 4; count of bases not matched to a gene: 5. This CDR3 spans 15 amino acids. CDR3 sequence: CASSSLAGAYNEQFF. CDR3 sequence (DNA): TGTGCCAGCAGCTCCCTAGCGGGAGCTTACAATGAGCAGTTCTTC.